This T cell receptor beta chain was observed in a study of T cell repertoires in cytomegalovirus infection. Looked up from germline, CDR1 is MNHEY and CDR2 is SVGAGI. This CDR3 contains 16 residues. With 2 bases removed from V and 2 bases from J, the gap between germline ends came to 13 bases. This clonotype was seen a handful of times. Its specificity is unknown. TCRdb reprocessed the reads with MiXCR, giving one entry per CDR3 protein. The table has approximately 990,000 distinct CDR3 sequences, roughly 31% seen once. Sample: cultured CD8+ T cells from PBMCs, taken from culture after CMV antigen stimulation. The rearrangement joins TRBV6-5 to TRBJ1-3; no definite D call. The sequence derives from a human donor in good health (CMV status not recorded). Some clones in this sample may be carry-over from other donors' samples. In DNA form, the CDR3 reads TGTGCCAGCAGTTACAGCGGACCTCCTCCTGGAAACACCATATATTTT. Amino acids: CASSYSGPPPGNTIYF.